This T cell receptor beta chain was retrieved from a study of blood T cell repertoires in COVID-19. Generated by immunoSEQ multiplex PCR, the TCRdb table keeps only in-frame clones and is missing some. The data show approximately 35,000 clones, about 90% seen once. Germline trimming cut 4 bases from V and 0 bases from J; bases unmatched to any gene: 3. The germline V gene encodes CDR1 SGHKS and CDR2 YYEKEE (reference sequence). The CDR3 extends over 16 amino acids. The genes are TRBV5-5 and TRBJ2-3; 12 nucleotides agree with TRBD2. This clonotype originated in a man aged 55 to 69 with active COVID-19. Sequencing was done on a sample of peripheral blood. This CDR3 is CASSRTSGISTDTQYF. CDR3 in DNA: TGTGCCAGCAGCCGGACTAGCGGGATTAGCACAGATACGCAGTATTTT.